This TCR beta chain stems from a study of blood T cell repertoires in COVID-19. Study details: Both acute and convalescent COVID-19 samples were obtained from the United States, Italy and Spain. The analysed material was cDNA or gDNA that came from T cells, B-cell-depleted T cells, or PBMCs.

Methods used by the authors: Estimation of nucleated cell counts was performed using reference gene primer amplification. Here immunoSEQ multiplex PCR was the method, and the copy in TCRdb shows in-frame clones only, minus some. For V, J and clone size, that table is used; D and trimming come from the DNA. The sample holds about 190,000 clones; around 80% are singletons and the top ten take 2.5% to 3.5%. The sample was peripheral blood. This TCR was sampled from a woman aged 80 or over with active or convalescent COVID-19.

CDR3 DNA: TGCGCCAGCAGCCAAGAAGAGAGTAGGACAGGGCCCCGAGGCTACACCTTC. It codes for CASSQEESRTGPRGYTF. The chain recombines TRBV4-3 with TRBJ1-2; 8 bases line up with TRBD1. V lost 0 bases and J lost 8; bases outside the gene matches: 14. The CDR3 runs to 17 residues. Germline loops: CDR1 LGHNA, CDR2 YSLEER.